The T cell receptor beta chain described here comes from a study of blood T cell repertoires in COVID-19. About the study: The origin of the acute and convalescent COVID-19 samples was the United States, Italy and Spain. In each case, the material was cDNA or gDNA derived from T cells, B-cell-depleted T cells, or PBMCs.

V was shortened by 6 bases and J by 1 base, with 12 bases between the two germline ends. The germline V gene encodes CDR1 MNHEY and CDR2 SVGEGT. This CDR3 comprises 14 residues. Per the study methods: Estimation of nucleated cell counts was performed using reference gene primer amplification. Repertoires were generated with immunoSEQ multiplex PCR, while TCRdb's copy carries only in-frame clones and drops some. V and J calls and clone size are given by that table; D and trimming were obtained from the DNA. The repertoire has around 89,000 clones, about 78% of them found once; the top ten carry around 14%.

Sequenced input: peripheral blood. The clonotype was recovered from a woman of 80 years or more with acute or convalescent COVID-19. The chain employs TRBV6-2 or TRBV6-3 and TRBJ1-2, with no clear D. The CDR3 DNA sequence: TGTGCCAGCAGCCTTCTGAGTCGTAACTATGGCTACACCTTC. Translation gives CASSLLSRNYGYTF.